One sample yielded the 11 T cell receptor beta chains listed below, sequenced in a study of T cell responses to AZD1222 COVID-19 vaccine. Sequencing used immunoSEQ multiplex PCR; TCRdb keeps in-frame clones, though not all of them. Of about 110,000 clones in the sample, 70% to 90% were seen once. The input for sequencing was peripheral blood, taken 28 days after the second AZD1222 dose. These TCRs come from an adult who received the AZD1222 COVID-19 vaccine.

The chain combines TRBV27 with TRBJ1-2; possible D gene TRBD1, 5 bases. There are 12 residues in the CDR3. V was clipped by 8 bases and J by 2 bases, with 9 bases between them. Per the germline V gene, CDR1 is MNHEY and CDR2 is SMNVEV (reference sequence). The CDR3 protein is CASGRQNYGYTF. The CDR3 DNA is TGTGCCAGCGGGAGACAGAACTATGGCTACACCTTC.

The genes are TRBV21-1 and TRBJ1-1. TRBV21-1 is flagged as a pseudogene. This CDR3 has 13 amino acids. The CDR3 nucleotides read TGTGCCAGCAGCAAATGGGGTAACACTGAAGCTTTCTTT. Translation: CASSKWGNTEAFF.

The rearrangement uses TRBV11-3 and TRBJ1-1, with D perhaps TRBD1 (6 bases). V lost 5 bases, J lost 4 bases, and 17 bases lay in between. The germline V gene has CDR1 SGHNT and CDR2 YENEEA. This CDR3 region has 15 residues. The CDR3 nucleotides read TGTGCCAGCAGCCAAGGGGGATTGGGTAGCACTGAAGCTTTCTTT. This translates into CASSQGGLGSTEAFF.

Written as DNA, the CDR3 is TGTGCCAGCAGCCTTAAAGGACCCTACAATGAGCAGTTCTTC. As protein: CASSLKGPYNEQFF. This rearrangement joins TRBV5-6 to TRBJ2-1; D is uncertain. Trimming removed 4 bases at V and 2 bases at J, with 10 bases between. The CDR3 runs 14 residues. Germline CDR1 reads SGHDT; CDR2 reads YYEEEE.

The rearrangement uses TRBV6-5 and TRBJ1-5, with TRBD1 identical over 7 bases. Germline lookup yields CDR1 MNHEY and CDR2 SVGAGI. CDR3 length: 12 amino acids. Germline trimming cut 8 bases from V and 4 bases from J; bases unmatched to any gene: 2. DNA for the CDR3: TGTGCCAGCGGGACAGTTAATCAGCCCCAGCATTTT. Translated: CASGTVNQPQHF.

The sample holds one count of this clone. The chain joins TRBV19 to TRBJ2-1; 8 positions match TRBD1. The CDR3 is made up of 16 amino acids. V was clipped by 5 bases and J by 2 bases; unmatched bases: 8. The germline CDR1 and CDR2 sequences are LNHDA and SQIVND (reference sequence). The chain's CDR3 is CASSLQDRVPYNEQFF. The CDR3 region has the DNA TGTGCCAGTAGTCTCCAGGACAGGGTCCCCTACAATGAGCAGTTCTTC.

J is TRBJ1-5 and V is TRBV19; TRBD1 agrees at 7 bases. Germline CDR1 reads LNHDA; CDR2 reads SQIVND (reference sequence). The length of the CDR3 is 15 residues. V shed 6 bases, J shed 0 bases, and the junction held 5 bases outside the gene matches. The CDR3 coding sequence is TGTGCCAGTAGAAACCACAGGGGTAGCAATCAGCCCCAGCATTTT. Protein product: CASRNHRGSNQPQHF.

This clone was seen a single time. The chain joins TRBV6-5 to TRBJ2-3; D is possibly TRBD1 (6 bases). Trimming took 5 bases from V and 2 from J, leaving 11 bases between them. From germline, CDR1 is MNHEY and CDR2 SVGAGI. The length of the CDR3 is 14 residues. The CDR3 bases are TGTGCCAGCAGTAACCAGGGGTTCACAGATACGCAGTATTTT. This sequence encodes CASSNQGFTDTQYF.

The CDR3 sequence: CASQSGSSYNEQFF. The CDR3 DNA reads TGTGCCAGCCAGAGCGGGAGCTCCTACAATGAGCAGTTCTTC. V usage is TRBV28 and J usage is TRBJ2-1; 8 bases map to TRBD2. Germline V gene sequence: CDR1 MDHEN, CDR2 SYDVKM. The junction had 3 bases not matched to a gene; V was cut back by 8 bases and J by 0 bases. CDR3 length: 14 residues.

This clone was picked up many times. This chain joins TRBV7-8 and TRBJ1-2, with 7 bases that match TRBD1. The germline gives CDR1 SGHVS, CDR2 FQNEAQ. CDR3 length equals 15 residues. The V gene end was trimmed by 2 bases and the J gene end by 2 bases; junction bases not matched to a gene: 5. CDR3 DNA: TGTGCCAGCAGCTTACTACAGGGGTGGAACTATGGCTACACCTTC. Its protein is CASSLLQGWNYGYTF.

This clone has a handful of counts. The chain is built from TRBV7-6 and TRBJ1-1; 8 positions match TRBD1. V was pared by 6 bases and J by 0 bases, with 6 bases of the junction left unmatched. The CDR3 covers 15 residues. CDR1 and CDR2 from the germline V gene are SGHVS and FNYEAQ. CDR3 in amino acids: CASRPGQGLNTEAFF. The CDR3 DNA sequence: TGTGCCAGCAGACCCGGACAGGGATTGAACACTGAAGCTTTCTTT.